This T cell receptor beta chain appears in the sequencing data of a study of T cell responses to AZD1222 COVID-19 vaccine. Study-wide results and limits: Possibly, clonal diversity was underestimated; donors were largely white British and included more females. Increased Spike-specific TCR breadth and depth were observed after two AZD1222 doses.

Recipients boosted at about 4 weeks or about 12 weeks are pooled. Produced via immunoSEQ multiplex PCR; TCRdb's table is partial and in-frame only. In the table there are under 150,000 clones, approximately 88% of which are singletons. Looked up from germline, CDR1 is LGHNA and CDR2 is YNFKEQ. This CDR3 has 16 amino acids. The ends were cut back, 5 bases at V and 0 bases at J, with 15 bases in the middle. This clone was found once. Its antigen is not identified. V gene TRBV4-2 combines with J gene TRBJ2-3; TRBD2 is a possible D gene (5 bases). The sequence derives from an adult who received the AZD1222 COVID-19 vaccine. The specimen comprised peripheral blood, sampled 28 days after the second AZD1222 dose. DNA of the CDR3: TGTGCCAGCAGCAGCCAACTAGGCCAAAGCACAGATACGCAGTATTTT. Encoded protein: CASSSQLGQSTDTQYF.